This is a list of T cell receptor beta chains from one sample in a study of T-cell reconstitution after alpha-beta-depleted transplantation in children. TCRdb called the PCR reads again in MiXCR, with one record for every CDR3 protein. The sample lists 490,000 or so distinct CDR3 sequences, over 9.5% seen once, with 2% in the top ten. This sample comprised PBMCs, obtained before TCRalphabeta/CD19-depleted stem cell transplant. These receptors all come from a child under 10 years old with inherited bone marrow failure, due to receive a stem cell transplant. CDR3s include the opening cysteine and the closing phenylalanine or tryptophan. A D gene is named only where the DNA matches it firmly. Rows may omit the clone size; those that give it use once, few, many or a size class.

DNA,CDR3,size,D,J,V
TGCGCCAGCAGCCACGGACTAGCGGAGGATACGCAGTATTTT,CASSHGLAEDTQYF,many,TRBD2,TRBJ2-3,TRBV4-3
TGTGCCAGCAGCTCACAGGCATACGAGCAGTACTTC,CASSSQAYEQYF,many,-,TRBJ2-7,TRBV7-6
TGTGCCATCAGTGAGTCCGAGTACAATGAGCAGTTCTTC,CAISESEYNEQFF,many,-,TRBJ2-1,TRBV10-3
TGTGCCACCCAAATAGCGGGAGGGCCGACAGATACGCAGTATTTT,CATQIAGGPTDTQYF,few,TRBD2,TRBJ2-3,TRBV18
TGCAGTGGGGGGACAGGGAGTGGCTACACCTTC,CSGGTGSGYTF,many,TRBD1,TRBJ1-2,TRBV20-1
TGTGCCAGCAGTCTAGTACCCATTGGGAGCAATCAGCCCCAGCATTTT,CASSLVPIGSNQPQHF,-,-,TRBJ1-5,TRBV6-1
TGTGCCAGCAGTGAACCCGCAGGGGTAAACTACGAGCAGTACTTC,CASSEPAGVNYEQYF,many,-,TRBJ2-7,TRBV6-1
TGTGCCAGCAGTTTAGGGCAGCTTTCGAACACCGGGGAGCTGTTTTTT,CASSLGQLSNTGELFF,many,-,TRBJ2-2,TRBV27
TGCAGCGTTGTAGGACAGGGCGTATGGGGCTACACCTTC,CSVVGQGVWGYTF,many,TRBD1,TRBJ1-2,TRBV29-1
TGTGCCAGCAGTTCGGGGGGACAGGGAATGGGCACAGATACGCAGTATTTT,CASSSGGQGMGTDTQYF,many,TRBD1,TRBJ2-3,TRBV27
TGTGCCAGCAGCGCGGGACAGACTTCCTTCCCGCCCGGGGAGCTGTTTTTT,CASSAGQTSFPPGELFF,few,-,TRBJ2-2,TRBV7-9
TGTGCCAGCAGTTTATCGAGAACAGGGGGAAGTCAGCCCCAGCATTTT,CASSLSRTGGSQPQHF,-,TRBD1,TRBJ1-5,TRBV27
TGTGCCAGCAGTTCCGCAGGGAACAATCAGCCCCAGCATTTT,CASSSAGNNQPQHF,many,-,TRBJ1-5,TRBV28
TGTGCCAGTAGTATTGGGAAAGGGAATGAGCAGTTCTTC,CASSIGKGNEQFF,-,-,TRBJ2-1,TRBV19
TGTGCCAGCAGTGTGGAGGGGCGACCCTATGGCTACACCTTC,CASSVEGRPYGYTF,many,-,TRBJ1-2,TRBV2
TGTGCCAGCACCCTTATCATTTCTCTGGGTGAGCAGTTCTTC,CASTLIISLGEQFF,many,-,TRBJ2-1,TRBV7-2
TGTGCCTGGAGTACAGAAAGCTCAGAGACCCAGTACTTC,CAWSTESSETQYF,many,-,TRBJ2-5,TRBV30
TGTGCCAGCAGTTACTCCGGCCCCGACAGGGAGACCCAGTACTTC,CASSYSGPDRETQYF,few,-,TRBJ2-5,TRBV6-5
TGCGCCAGCAGCCAAGGACAGGGCCGAGAGACCCAGTACTTC,CASSQGQGRETQYF,many,TRBD1,TRBJ2-5,TRBV4-3
TGCAGTGCTAGAGATCATGAGCGGTACACAGATACGCAGTATTTT,CSARDHERYTDTQYF,many,-,TRBJ2-3,TRBV20-1
TGCAGCGTCCACAGAGACTATACGCAGTATTTT,CSVHRDYTQYF,many,-,TRBJ2-3,TRBV29-1
TGTGCCAGCAGTTTATTGAACCAAGAGACCCAGTACTTC,CASSLLNQETQYF,-,-,TRBJ2-5,TRBV27
TGTGCCAGCAGCGTAGGATACAGCTCCTACGAGCAGTACTTC,CASSVGYSSYEQYF,many,-,TRBJ2-7,TRBV9
TGTGCCAGCAGTACTTGGGGGGGGGAGACCCAGTACTTC,CASSTWGGETQYF,-,TRBD2,TRBJ2-5,TRBV27
TGTGCCAGCAGCTTATACAGGGGGGAACTGAATGAAAAACTGTTTTTT,CASSLYRGELNEKLFF,many,TRBD1,TRBJ1-4,TRBV7-9
TGCAGCGTTTACATCGGCGAGGGTACAGATACGCAGTATTTT,CSVYIGEGTDTQYF,few,-,TRBJ2-3,TRBV29-1
TGCAGTGCTAGAGATATAGCAGGGAATTTAGGGGCCAACGTCCTGACTTTC,CSARDIAGNLGANVLTF,many,-,TRBJ2-6,TRBV20-1
TGTGCCAGCAGCCCTATGTTCACTCGACAGGGGGTGATCACCGGGGAGCTGTTTTTT,CASSPMFTRQGVITGELFF,few,TRBD1,TRBJ2-2,TRBV28
TGTGCCAGCACCCTGGGGGGCGAGGCCTACAATGAGCAGTTCTTC,CASTLGGEAYNEQFF,many,-,TRBJ2-1,TRBV12-3/TRBV12-4
TGTGCCACCAGTGATCCTAGCAGACGAAACACCGGGGAGCTGTTTTTT,CATSDPSRRNTGELFF,many,-,TRBJ2-2,TRBV24-1
TGTGCCAGCAGTTTCCTTCTACAGGCGAACTACGAGCAGTACTTC,CASSFLLQANYEQYF,many,-,TRBJ2-7,TRBV28
TGTGCCAGCAGTTTTTTCCGACTAGCGGGAGAAGAGACCCAGTACTTC,CASSFFRLAGEETQYF,many,TRBD2,TRBJ2-5,TRBV28
TGCGCCAGCAGCTGGACGGGACAGGCCTACGAGCAGTACTTC,CASSWTGQAYEQYF,few,TRBD1,TRBJ2-7,TRBV5-1
TGTGCCTGGGACGAAATCGGTTATGAGCAGTTCTTC,CAWDEIGYEQFF,many,-,TRBJ2-1,TRBV30
TGTGCCAGCGTCCAGGGGGCCACCTATAATTCACCCCTCCACTTT,CASVQGATYNSPLHF,few,TRBD1,TRBJ1-6,TRBV6-1
TGTGCCAGCAGCGGAAGACAGTACAATCAGCCCCAGCATTTT,CASSGRQYNQPQHF,-,-,TRBJ1-5,TRBV5-5
TGCAGCGCTGGACGGACGAACACTGAAGCTTTCTTT,CSAGRTNTEAFF,many,-,TRBJ1-1,TRBV29-1
TGCAGTGCTAGTTCGGCTAGCGGGAGTCGGACCTACGAGCAGTACTTC,CSASSASGSRTYEQYF,-,TRBD2,TRBJ2-7,TRBV20-1
TGTGCCAGCAGCCAAGAAAGGGGCCTAGCAGACTTCGAGCAGTACTTC,CASSQERGLADFEQYF,-,-,TRBJ2-7,TRBV4-2
TGCGCCAGCAGCTTGGGACGGCTCAACAATGAGCAGTTCTTC,CASSLGRLNNEQFF,many,-,TRBJ2-1,TRBV5-1
TGTGCCAGCAGCTCCGGACAGGTTCTCGAAGCTTTCTTT,CASSSGQVLEAFF,many,TRBD1,TRBJ1-1,TRBV7-2
TGTGCCTGGACCCCGGGCGGGAGGGGTGAGCAGTTCTTC,CAWTPGGRGEQFF,many,TRBD2,TRBJ2-1,TRBV30
TGTGCCAGCAGCTTACTTTCTTATCAGCCCCAGCATTTT,CASSLLSYQPQHF,many,-,TRBJ1-5,TRBV7-8
TGCAGTCGGGGGGACGCTAACTATGGCTACACCTTC,CSRGDANYGYTF,many,-,TRBJ1-2,TRBV20-1
TGTGCCAGCAGTCCCAGGGGCATCCCCCCGTTCTTC,CASSPRGIPPFF,many,-,TRBJ2-1,TRBV6-5
TGTGCCAGCTCAACCGGGACAGGGTCTAACGAGCAGTACTTC,CASSTGTGSNEQYF,many,TRBD1,TRBJ2-7,TRBV18
TGCAGTGCTAGAGGGACTAGCTTGGTTCCTTGGAGAGAGACCCAGTACTTC,CSARGTSLVPWRETQYF,many,TRBD2,TRBJ2-5,TRBV20-1
TGTGCCACCAGCAGCCGCAGCATTGGTTACGAGCAGTACTTC,CATSSRSIGYEQYF,few,-,TRBJ2-7,TRBV15
TGCGCCAGCAGCTTTTACGGCACAGACTACGAGCAGTACTTC,CASSFYGTDYEQYF,many,-,TRBJ2-7,TRBV5-1
TGTGCCAGCGCAACACAGGGGGCCTCCTACAATGAGCAGTTCTTC,CASATQGASYNEQFF,many,TRBD1,TRBJ2-1,TRBV27
TGTGCCAGCAGCTCAGAAGTGCAAACTGAGCAGTTCTTC,CASSSEVQTEQFF,many,-,TRBJ2-1,TRBV7-8
TGTGCCAGCAAATCCTCCGCCGGTGAGCAGTACTTC,CASKSSAGEQYF,many,-,TRBJ2-7,TRBV6-2/TRBV6-3
TGTGCCAGCTCACCACGAGGACTAGCGGGAGCGGGAGATACGCAGTATTTT,CASSPRGLAGAGDTQYF,-,TRBD2,TRBJ2-3,TRBV18
TGTGCCAGCAGCCCCACTGCGCCAGTACAAGAGACCCAGTACTTC,CASSPTAPVQETQYF,many,-,TRBJ2-5,TRBV12-3/TRBV12-4
TGCGCCAGCAGCTTGGGTAGCGGGAGTAATGAGCAGTTCTTC,CASSLGSGSNEQFF,many,TRBD2,TRBJ2-1,TRBV5-1
TGTGCCAGCTCACCCTCTAATAAACCCTACTATGGCTACACCTTC,CASSPSNKPYYGYTF,few,-,TRBJ1-2,TRBV18
TGTGCCAGCAGTTTACCCAGGGGGGGGGCTCTTCTAGCCAAAAACATTCAGTACTTC,CASSLPRGGALLAKNIQYF,-,-,TRBJ2-4,TRBV12-3/TRBV12-4
TGTGCCAGCAGCTTCTTTGAAACTAGCGGGAGATTCACCGGGGAGCTGTTTTTT,CASSFFETSGRFTGELFF,-,TRBD2,TRBJ2-2,TRBV5-6
TGTGCCAGCAGCGGACAGGGCCCTAATCCCAGCTCCTACGAGCAGTACTTC,CASSGQGPNPSSYEQYF,many,TRBD1,TRBJ2-7,TRBV6-4
TGTGCCAGCAGTTGGGATCTAGCGGGAACCTACAATGAGCAGTTCTTC,CASSWDLAGTYNEQFF,few,TRBD2,TRBJ2-1,TRBV6-2/TRBV6-3